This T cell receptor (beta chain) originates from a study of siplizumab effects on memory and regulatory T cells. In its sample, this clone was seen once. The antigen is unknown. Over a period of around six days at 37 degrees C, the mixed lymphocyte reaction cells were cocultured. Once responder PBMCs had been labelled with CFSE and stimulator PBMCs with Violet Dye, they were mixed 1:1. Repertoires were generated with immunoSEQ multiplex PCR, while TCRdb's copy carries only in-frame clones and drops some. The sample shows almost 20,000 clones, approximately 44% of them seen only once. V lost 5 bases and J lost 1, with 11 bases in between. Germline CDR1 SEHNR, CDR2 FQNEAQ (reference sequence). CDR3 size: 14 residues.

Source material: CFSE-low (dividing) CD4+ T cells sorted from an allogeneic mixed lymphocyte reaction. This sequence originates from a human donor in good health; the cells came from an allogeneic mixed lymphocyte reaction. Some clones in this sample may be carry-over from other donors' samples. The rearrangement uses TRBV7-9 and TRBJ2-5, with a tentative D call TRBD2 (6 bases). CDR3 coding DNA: TGTGCCAGCAGCCCAGGAGGGATCCAAGAGACCCAGTACTTC. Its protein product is CASSPGGIQETQYF.